This TCR beta chain was documented in a study of identical twins. Details on this clonotype: Its antigen is not identified.

Template switching introduced a universal primer site, and the cDNA bore unique molecular identifiers. TCRdb re-called the 5' RACE reads through MiXCR, storing one row per CDR3 protein. The sample holds 500,000 to 650,000 distinct CDR3 sequences, around 7.5% seen once. The study, taken as a whole, reports: Instead of following the same donors, the conclusions were based on cross-sectional statistical analysis. Weaker excess twin sharing was seen among beta out-of-frame sequences. Models underestimated how often monozygotic twins shared out-of-frame TCR alpha.

The CDR3 has 13 residues. The V segment lost 5 bases and the J segment 9 bases; nucleotides outside the gene matches: 6. CDR1 and CDR2 from the germline V gene are SGHRS and YFSETQ. The same data also contributed to another study, on yellow fever vaccine responses in identical twins.

Specimen: PBMCs. The V call is TRBV5-1, the J call TRBJ2-5; TRBD1 agrees at 11 bases. This TCR derives from a woman aged 18-30 years in good health. The CDR3 sequence is CASSLGQGEAQYF. CDR3 DNA sequence: TGCGCCAGCAGTCTGGGACAGGGGGAGGCCCAGTACTTC.